A selection of T cell receptor beta chains follows, all from one sample in a study of blood T cell repertoires in COVID-19. Generated by immunoSEQ multiplex PCR, the TCRdb table keeps only in-frame clones and is missing some. Here the sample spans fewer than 200,000 clones, 70% to 80% being singletons. The sequencing input was peripheral blood. These receptors all stem from a woman aged 50 to 60 with active or convalescent COVID-19. Each CDR3 is given with its conserved first and last residue. A D gene is named only where the DNA matches it firmly. Only part of the rows carry a size: once, few, many, or a class if the clone is expanded.

v_gene: TRBV4-3; abundance: .; j_gene: TRBJ1-3; d_gene: TRBD1; CDR3aa: CASSLTGGNSGNTIYF; CDR3nt: TGCGCCAGCAGCCTCACAGGGGGTAACTCTGGAAACACCATATATTTT
v_gene: TRBV10-1; abundance: .; j_gene: TRBJ2-7; d_gene: TRBD1; CDR3aa: CASSELGQEGPGSFYEQYF; CDR3nt: TGCGCCAGCAGTGAGCTTGGACAGGAAGGCCCTGGCTCGTTCTACGAGCAGTACTTC
v_gene: TRBV5-1; abundance: .; j_gene: TRBJ2-5; d_gene: .; CDR3aa: CASSFGSIPETQYF; CDR3nt: TGCGCCAGCAGCTTCGGGAGTATACCGGAGACCCAGTACTTC
v_gene: TRBV5-1; abundance: .; j_gene: TRBJ2-7; d_gene: .; CDR3aa: CASSLEMGGSYEQYF; CDR3nt: TGCGCCAGCAGCTTGGAGATGGGCGGGTCCTACGAGCAGTACTTC
v_gene: TRBV19; abundance: .; j_gene: TRBJ2-1; d_gene: .; CDR3aa: CASTPPGLANEQFF; CDR3nt: TGTGCCAGTACCCCCCCTGGGCTAGCCAATGAGCAGTTCTTC
v_gene: TRBV28; abundance: .; j_gene: TRBJ1-1; d_gene: .; CDR3aa: CASSFYGTEAFF; CDR3nt: TGTGCCAGCAGTTTCTATGGCACTGAAGCTTTCTTT
v_gene: TRBV6-2/TRBV6-3; abundance: .; j_gene: TRBJ2-3; d_gene: .; CDR3aa: CASSYSETGTDTQYF; CDR3nt: TGTGCCAGCAGTTACTCCGAGACTGGGACAGATACGCAGTATTTT
v_gene: TRBV7-2; abundance: once; j_gene: TRBJ1-3; d_gene: .; CDR3aa: CASSFGGNSGNTIYF; CDR3nt: TGTGCCAGCAGCTTCGGCGGGAACTCTGGAAACACCATATATTTT
v_gene: TRBV9; abundance: few; j_gene: TRBJ2-3; d_gene: .; CDR3aa: CASSVETGGTDTQYF; CDR3nt: TGTGCCAGCAGCGTAGAAACTGGGGGGACAGATACGCAGTATTTT
v_gene: TRBV30; abundance: .; j_gene: TRBJ1-4; d_gene: TRBD1; CDR3aa: CAWSKRGLGNEKLFF; CDR3nt: TGTGCCTGGAGCAAGAGGGGGCTGGGAAACGAAAAACTGTTTTTT
v_gene: TRBV7-2; abundance: once; j_gene: TRBJ2-5; d_gene: TRBD1; CDR3aa: CASSLIGTGVGETQYF; CDR3nt: TGTGCCAGCAGCTTAATAGGGACAGGGGTCGGAGAGACCCAGTACTTC
v_gene: TRBV7-9; abundance: .; j_gene: TRBJ1-1; d_gene: .; CDR3aa: CASSRDFPEDAFF; CDR3nt: TGTGCCAGCAGCAGGGATTTCCCGGAGGACGCTTTCTTT
v_gene: TRBV28; abundance: .; j_gene: TRBJ2-5; d_gene: TRBD2; CDR3aa: CASSPSLAGGLRETQYF; CDR3nt: TGTGCCAGCAGTCCCTCTCTAGCGGGAGGATTGCGAGAGACCCAGTACTTC
v_gene: TRBV14; abundance: .; j_gene: TRBJ1-1; d_gene: .; CDR3aa: CASSPRGAGVIRETEAFF; CDR3nt: TGTGCCAGCAGCCCACGAGGGGCAGGGGTTATCCGGGAAACTGAAGCTTTCTTT
v_gene: TRBV7-2; abundance: .; j_gene: TRBJ2-7; d_gene: TRBD1; CDR3aa: CASSLNRGSYEQYF; CDR3nt: TGTGCCAGCAGCCTAAACAGGGGGTCCTACGAGCAGTACTTC
v_gene: TRBV30; abundance: .; j_gene: TRBJ1-6; d_gene: .; CDR3aa: CAWTLIAEGSPLHF; CDR3nt: TGTGCCTGGACCCTGATCGCAGAGGGTTCACCCCTCCACTTT
v_gene: TRBV11-2; abundance: .; j_gene: TRBJ2-1; d_gene: TRBD2; CDR3aa: CASSPGRGGQFF; CDR3nt: TGTGCCAGCAGCCCAGGGAGGGGCGGGCAGTTCTTC
v_gene: TRBV24-1; abundance: .; j_gene: TRBJ1-5; d_gene: .; CDR3aa: CATSVQGHQPQHF; CDR3nt: TGTGCCACCAGTGTCCAGGGGCATCAGCCCCAGCATTTT
v_gene: TRBV7-2; abundance: .; j_gene: TRBJ1-4; d_gene: .; CDR3aa: CASSLYARGEKLFF; CDR3nt: TGTGCCAGCAGCTTATATGCCAGGGGTGAAAAACTGTTTTTT
v_gene: TRBV19; abundance: .; j_gene: TRBJ1-1; d_gene: .; CDR3aa: CASTDTRANTEAFF; CDR3nt: TGTGCCAGTACGGACACCCGGGCAAACACTGAAGCTTTCTTT
v_gene: TRBV6-2/TRBV6-3; abundance: .; j_gene: TRBJ2-1; d_gene: .; CDR3aa: CASSYWATANEQFF; CDR3nt: TGTGCCAGCAGTTACTGGGCTACAGCTAATGAGCAGTTCTTC
v_gene: TRBV5-1; abundance: .; j_gene: TRBJ2-5; d_gene: TRBD2; CDR3aa: CASSLVSSGQETQYF; CDR3nt: TGCGCCAGCAGCTTGGTGTCTAGCGGCCAAGAGACCCAGTACTTC
v_gene: TRBV30; abundance: .; j_gene: TRBJ2-2; d_gene: .; CDR3aa: CAWKGHPNTGELFF; CDR3nt: TGTGCCTGGAAGGGACACCCGAACACCGGGGAGCTGTTTTTT
v_gene: TRBV29-1; abundance: .; j_gene: TRBJ1-1; d_gene: .; CDR3aa: CSVSKTGSNTEAFF; CDR3nt: TGCAGCGTGAGTAAGACAGGTTCAAACACTGAAGCTTTCTTT
v_gene: TRBV10-3; abundance: few; j_gene: TRBJ2-5; d_gene: TRBD2; CDR3aa: CAARGSGGQETQYF; CDR3nt: TGTGCCGCTCGGGGTAGCGGGGGACAAGAGACCCAGTACTTC
v_gene: TRBV7-2; abundance: .; j_gene: TRBJ2-1; d_gene: .; CDR3aa: CASSLSRRNNEQFF; CDR3nt: TGTGCCAGCAGCTTATCGCGCCGCAACAATGAGCAGTTCTTC
v_gene: TRBV6-6; abundance: once; j_gene: TRBJ1-1; d_gene: TRBD1; CDR3aa: CASSKTGVATEAFF; CDR3nt: TGTGCCAGCAGTAAGACAGGGGTAGCCACTGAAGCTTTCTTT
v_gene: TRBV7-9; abundance: few; j_gene: TRBJ2-3; d_gene: TRBD2; CDR3aa: CASSLGAGGLTDTQYF; CDR3nt: TGTGCCAGCAGCTTAGGAGCGGGAGGGCTGACAGATACGCAGTATTTT
v_gene: TRBV3-1/TRBV3-2; abundance: .; j_gene: TRBJ2-5; d_gene: TRBD1; CDR3aa: CASRKQGQETQYF; CDR3nt: TGTGCCAGCAGAAAACAGGGGCAAGAGACCCAGTACTTC
v_gene: TRBV28; abundance: .; j_gene: TRBJ1-1; d_gene: .; CDR3aa: CASSFEDRNTEAFF; CDR3nt: TGTGCCAGCAGTTTCGAGGACAGGAACACTGAAGCTTTCTTT
v_gene: TRBV7-2; abundance: .; j_gene: TRBJ2-6; d_gene: .; CDR3aa: CASSFGSSGANVLTF; CDR3nt: TGTGCCAGCAGCTTTGGCAGCTCTGGGGCCAACGTCCTGACTTTC
v_gene: TRBV23-1; abundance: many; j_gene: TRBJ1-2; d_gene: .; CDR3aa: CASPRGWGYTF; CDR3nt: TGCGCCAGCCCCCGCGGGTGGGGCTACACCTTC
v_gene: TRBV6-5; abundance: .; j_gene: TRBJ1-1; d_gene: TRBD1; CDR3aa: CASSLGDRGRTEAFF; CDR3nt: TGTGCCAGCAGCCTTGGGGACAGGGGGAGGACTGAAGCTTTCTTT
v_gene: TRBV27; abundance: .; j_gene: TRBJ2-1; d_gene: TRBD2; CDR3aa: CASTPGLAAYNEQFF; CDR3nt: TGTGCCAGCACCCCGGGACTAGCGGCCTACAATGAGCAGTTCTTC
v_gene: TRBV19; abundance: .; j_gene: TRBJ1-2; d_gene: TRBD1; CDR3aa: CASSTGGSGYTF; CDR3nt: TGTGCCAGTAGCACAGGGGGAAGTGGCTACACCTTC
v_gene: TRBV6-5; abundance: .; j_gene: TRBJ1-2; d_gene: TRBD1; CDR3aa: CASEQGAQNYGYTF; CDR3nt: TGTGCCAGTGAACAGGGGGCGCAGAACTATGGCTACACCTTC
v_gene: TRBV19; abundance: .; j_gene: TRBJ2-3; d_gene: TRBD2; CDR3aa: CASSLGLAGDITDTQYF; CDR3nt: TGTGCCAGTAGTCTGGGTCTAGCGGGAGACATCACAGATACGCAGTATTTT
v_gene: TRBV11-2; abundance: .; j_gene: TRBJ2-1; d_gene: .; CDR3aa: CASSPTGYNEQFF; CDR3nt: TGTGCCAGCAGCCCTACGGGGTACAATGAGCAGTTCTTC
v_gene: TRBV7-2; abundance: .; j_gene: TRBJ2-1; d_gene: TRBD2; CDR3aa: CASSSTSGGARNEQFF; CDR3nt: TGTGCCAGCAGCTCGACTAGCGGGGGGGCTCGCAATGAGCAGTTCTTC
v_gene: TRBV5-8; abundance: .; j_gene: TRBJ1-1; d_gene: .; CDR3aa: CASSFGGDTEAFF; CDR3nt: TGTGCCAGCAGCTTTGGGGGCGACACTGAAGCTTTCTTT
v_gene: TRBV19; abundance: .; j_gene: TRBJ1-6; d_gene: .; CDR3aa: CASSTQDSYNSPLHF; CDR3nt: TGTGCCAGTAGTACTCAGGACAGCTATAATTCACCCCTCCACTTT
v_gene: TRBV6-4; abundance: .; j_gene: TRBJ1-3; d_gene: .; CDR3aa: CASSDYRALPGNTIYF; CDR3nt: TGTGCCAGCAGTGACTACAGGGCGCTGCCTGGAAACACCATATATTTT
v_gene: TRBV29-1; abundance: .; j_gene: TRBJ1-5; d_gene: .; CDR3aa: CSVSQGNQPQHF; CDR3nt: TGCAGCGTTTCTCAGGGTAATCAGCCCCAGCATTTT